This T cell receptor (beta chain) was sequenced for a study of OX40 agonist ivuxolimab in advanced cancers. In the study overall: Patients were given ivuxolimab, an antibody that agonizes OX40 (CD134). Patients were treated with intravenous ivuxolimab, dosed at 0.01 to 10 mg/kg and infused every 2 weeks. Study findings and constraints: Also showing low normalized T-cell clonal expansion were some of the nonresponders. Those patients achieving a partial response at 0.1-3.0 mg/kg showed among the lowest clonal expansion.

Sequencing used immunoSEQ multiplex PCR; TCRdb keeps in-frame clones, though not all of them. This table has roughly 86,000 clones, under 95% appearing once. This clone occurred once. Its antigen is undetermined. Per the germline V gene, CDR1 is SGHRS and CDR2 is YFSETQ. The CDR3 is made up of 13 amino acids. Trimming cost V 4 bases and J 3 bases; bases outside gene matches: 2. The specimen was CD4+ or CD8+ T cells sorted from blood, collected in a trial of the OX40 agonist ivuxolimab. The genes are TRBV5-1 and TRBJ2-3; 7 nucleotides match TRBD1. The sequence came from an adult with an advanced solid tumor such as melanoma, head and neck, liver or kidney cancer. DNA of the CDR3: TGCGCCAGCAGCGACAGGGTGACAGATACGCAGTATTTT. Translation: CASSDRVTDTQYF.